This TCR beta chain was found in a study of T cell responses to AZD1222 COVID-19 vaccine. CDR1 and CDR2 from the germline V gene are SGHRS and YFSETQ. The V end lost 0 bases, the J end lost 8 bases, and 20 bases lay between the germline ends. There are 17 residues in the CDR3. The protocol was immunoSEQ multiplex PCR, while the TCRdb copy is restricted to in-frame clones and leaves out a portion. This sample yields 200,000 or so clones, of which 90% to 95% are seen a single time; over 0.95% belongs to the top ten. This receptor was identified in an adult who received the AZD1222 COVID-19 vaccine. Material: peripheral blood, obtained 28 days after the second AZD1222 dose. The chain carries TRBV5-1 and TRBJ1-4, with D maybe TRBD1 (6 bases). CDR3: CASSLGPETGYGEKLFF. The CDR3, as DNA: TGCGCCAGCAGCTTGGGGCCCGAAACAGGGTACGGCGAAAAACTGTTTTTT. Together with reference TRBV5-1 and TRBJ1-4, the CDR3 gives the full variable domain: KAGVTQTPRYLIKTRGQQVTLSCSPISGHRSVSWYQQTPGQGLQFLFEYFSETQRNKGNFPGRFSGRQFSNSRSEMNVSTLELGDSALYLCASSLGPETGYGEKLFFGSGTQLSVL.